This T cell receptor (beta chain) was recorded in a study of T-cell reconstitution after alpha-beta-depleted transplantation in children. Germline V gives CDR1 DFQATT, CDR2 SNEGSKA (reference sequence). The CDR3 is made up of 12 amino acids. V gave up 4 bases and J gave up 5 bases, with 12 bases separating them. This clonotype turned up a few times. TCRbeta library preparation incorporated unique molecular identifiers. TCRdb recomputed calls from the PCR reads with MiXCR, one row per CDR3 protein. The sample holds hundreds of thousands of distinct CDR3 sequences, 20% to 30% seen once. Sample: PBMCs, mostly from graft donor cells, taken 360 days after TCRalphabeta/CD19-depleted stem cell transplant. The receptor comes from a female patient younger than 10 who had a stem cell transplant for congenital amegakaryocytic thrombocytopenia, so the T cells may come from the graft donor. The rearrangement uses TRBV20-1 and TRBJ2-7; D uncertain. DNA for the CDR3: TGCAGTGCTACGAAGGGTCCGGACGAGCAGTACTTC. Translation gives CSATKGPDEQYF.